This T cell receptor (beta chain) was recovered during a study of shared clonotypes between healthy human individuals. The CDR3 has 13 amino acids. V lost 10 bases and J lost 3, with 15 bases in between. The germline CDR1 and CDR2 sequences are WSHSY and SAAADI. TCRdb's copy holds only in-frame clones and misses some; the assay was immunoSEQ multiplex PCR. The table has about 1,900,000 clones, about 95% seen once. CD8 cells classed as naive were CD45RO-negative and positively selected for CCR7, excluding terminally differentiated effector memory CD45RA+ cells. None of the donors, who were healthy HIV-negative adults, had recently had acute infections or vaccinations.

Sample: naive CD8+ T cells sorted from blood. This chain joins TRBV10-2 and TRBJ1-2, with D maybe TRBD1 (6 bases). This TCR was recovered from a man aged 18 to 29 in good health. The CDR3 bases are TGCGCCATCAGAGGTGGGGGCGACTATGGCTACACCTTC. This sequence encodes CAIRGGGDYGYTF.